The rows below give T cell receptor beta chains drawn from one sample of a study of blood T cell repertoires in COVID-19. Method: immunoSEQ multiplex PCR; TCRdb's copy keeps in-frame clones and lacks some. There are hundreds of thousands of clones in the sample; more than 80% occur only once, and 1% to 1.3% lies in the top ten. Sample: PBMCs or T cells enriched from blood (not recorded which). The origin of the receptors is a man younger than 45 who had recovered from COVID-19. CDR3s include the opening cysteine and the closing phenylalanine or tryptophan. A D gene is named only where the DNA matches it firmly. Clone size is given for some rows only: seen once, a few or many times, or a class if the clone is expanded.

TRBV19	once	TRBJ1-2	TRBD1	TGTGCCAGCAATCAGGACAGGGTGCTTCTCTATGGCTACACCTTC	CASNQDRVLLYGYTF
TRBV24-1	-	TRBJ2-1	TRBD2	TGTGCCACCAGTGACGAGCTAGCGGGAGTCCCAAATGAGCAGTTCTTC	CATSDELAGVPNEQFF
TRBV21-1	once	TRBJ2-1	-	TGTGCCAGCAGCAAAAAGGGTAGCGGGATCTACAATGAGCAGTTCTTC	CASSKKGSGIYNEQFF
TRBV3-1/TRBV3-2	-	TRBJ2-5	-	TGTGCCAGCAGCCCCTTCCGGGAGACCCAGTACTTC	CASSPFRETQYF
TRBV6-6	-	TRBJ2-1	TRBD1	TGTGCCAGCAGCGGGACAGAATACAATGAGCAGTTCTTC	CASSGTEYNEQFF
TRBV11-3	-	TRBJ2-1	TRBD2	TGTGCCAGCTCTCCCGGGACTAGTAGCCTGTACTCCTACAATGAGCAGTTCTTC	CASSPGTSSLYSYNEQFF
TRBV4-1	-	TRBJ2-1	TRBD2	TGCGCCAGCGCGGGACTAGCGGTCGGCGGGGATGAGCAGTTCTTC	CASAGLAVGGDEQFF
TRBV9	-	TRBJ2-1	TRBD2	TGTGCCAGCAGCATGACTAGCGGCACCTACAATGAGCAGTTCTTC	CASSMTSGTYNEQFF
TRBV5-4	-	TRBJ2-2	-	TGTGCCAGCAGCTTGCAGGGAGGGGGCGGGGAGCTGTTTTTT	CASSLQGGGGELFF
TRBV4-1	-	TRBJ2-2	-	TGCGCCAGCAGCCAAGTCCCCGCGAACACCGGGGAGCTGTTTTTT	CASSQVPANTGELFF
TRBV28	-	TRBJ1-5	-	TGTGCCAGCAGTCACAGGGTGGAAGATCAGCCCCAGCATTTT	CASSHRVEDQPQHF
TRBV28	-	TRBJ1-4	-	TGTGCCAGCACCAGGATGGGAGGGGCCGGAAAACTGTTTTTT	CASTRMGGAGKLFF
TRBV15	-	TRBJ2-5	-	TGTGCCACCAGCAGCCTTCTCGGGACTCTTCAAGAGACCCAGTACTTC	CATSSLLGTLQETQYF
TRBV24-1	-	TRBJ2-2	-	TGTGCCACCAGTGATTTAGGGGCTGGGGAGCTGTTTTTT	CATSDLGAGELFF
TRBV20-1	-	TRBJ1-1	TRBD1	TGCAGTGCTAGTCCCCTCCTTACAGGGGGCGGAACTGAAGCTTTCTTT	CSASPLLTGGGTEAFF
TRBV10-3	-	TRBJ2-7	-	TGTGCCATCAGTGAGTCCGTTGGGGGGTACGTTGAGCAGTACTTC	CAISESVGGYVEQYF
TRBV28	-	TRBJ2-7	TRBD1	TGTGCCAGTAACTACAGGGGTTACGAGCAGTACTTC	CASNYRGYEQYF
TRBV3-1/TRBV3-2	-	TRBJ2-2	TRBD1	TGTGCCAGCACCGGGACAGGGGCACGCACCGGGGAGCTGTTTTTT	CASTGTGARTGELFF
TRBV12-5	-	TRBJ1-5	TRBD1	TGTGCTAGTGGGAAAGGACAGGGTTCCCAGCCCCAGCATTTT	CASGKGQGSQPQHF
TRBV12-3/TRBV12-4	-	TRBJ1-2	-	TGTGCCAGCAGTTTAGGCCGGAGAGGTGGCTACACCTTC	CASSLGRRGGYTF
TRBV29-1	-	TRBJ1-5	TRBD1	TGCAGCGTAGCAGGGGGTCACGATCAGCCCCAGCATTTT	CSVAGGHDQPQHF
TRBV7-2	-	TRBJ2-1	TRBD2	TGTGCCAGCAGCTTAAACGTGTTCCCCGGGACTAGCGGTTACAATGAGCAGTTCTTC	CASSLNVFPGTSGYNEQFF
TRBV19	-	TRBJ1-4	-	TGTGCCAGTAGGCCCGACTCTTCGGGTAATGAAAAACTGTTTTTT	CASRPDSSGNEKLFF
TRBV4-2	-	TRBJ2-7	-	TGTGCCAGCAGCCAAGGAGTCCTTACCTACGAGCAGTACTTC	CASSQGVLTYEQYF
TRBV7-9	-	TRBJ1-5	-	TGTGCCAGCAGCTCCGGACTTTATAGCAATCAGCCCCAGCATTTT	CASSSGLYSNQPQHF
TRBV11-2	few	TRBJ2-1	-	TGTGCCAGCAGCTCCCCTAACAATGAGCAGTTCTTC	CASSSPNNEQFF
TRBV28	-	TRBJ2-1	TRBD1	TGTGCCAGCAGTCCCCCGACAGGGGGCTGGAATGAGCAGTTCTTC	CASSPPTGGWNEQFF
TRBV4-1	once	TRBJ2-7	TRBD2	TGCGCCAGCAGCCAAACGAGCGGGAGGGGTGAGCAGTACTTC	CASSQTSGRGEQYF
TRBV6-5	-	TRBJ2-5	TRBD1	TGTGCCAGCAGGAGGACAGGAACGGAGACCCAGTACTTC	CASRRTGTETQYF
TRBV27	-	TRBJ2-1	TRBD2	TGTGCCAGCAGTGAAGTAAGGCTAGCGGGAGAGAATGAGCAGTTCTTC	CASSEVRLAGENEQFF
TRBV5-1	-	TRBJ2-7	TRBD2	TGCGCCAGCAGCTTCGGGGATAGCGGGGCTTTATACGAGCAGTACTTC	CASSFGDSGALYEQYF
TRBV28	-	TRBJ2-7	-	TGTGCCAGCAGTCCCCCCAGGTACTTC	CASSPPRYF
TRBV9	-	TRBJ2-1	TRBD2	TGTGCCAGCAGCGGTAGCGGGAAGCAGTTCTTC	CASSGSGKQFF